A single sample is the source of the 20 T cell receptor beta chains below, sequenced in a study of blood T cell repertoires in COVID-19. Assay used: immunoSEQ multiplex PCR; TCRdb lists only in-frame clones, some missing. The repertoire has around 120,000 clones, around nine tenths of them found once; the top ten carry around 3.7%. Sequences were obtained from peripheral blood. All receptors come from a man aged 50 or older with active COVID-19.

This clone was counted a few times. The chain employs TRBV2 and TRBJ1-5; maybe TRBD1 (5 bases). This CDR3 comprises 13 residues. Germline CDR1 reads SNHLY; CDR2 reads FYNNEI. Trimming removed 6 bases from V and 6 bases from J, with 12 bases in between. DNA for the CDR3: TGTGCCAGCAGGGAGGGAAGGGGTCAGCCCCAGCATTTT. Protein sequence: CASREGRGQPQHF. The complete variable domain, with remaining parts taken from reference TRBV2 and TRBJ1-5, reads EPEVTQTPSHQVTQMGQEVILRCVPISNHLYFYWYRQILGQKVEFLVSFYNNEISEKSEIFDDQFSVERPDGSNFTLKIRSTKLEDSAMYFCASREGRGQPQHFGDGTRLSIL.

The V and J genes are TRBV6-5 and TRBJ1-2, with TRBD1 matching 7 bases. The germline V gene encodes CDR1 MNHEY and CDR2 SVGAGI. This CDR3 has 15 amino acids. V shed 6 bases and J 4 bases; nucleotides not matched to a gene: 11. This CDR3 reads CASSPGGGLVYGYTF. DNA for the CDR3: TGTGCCAGCAGCCCCGGAGGGGGCTTGGTCTATGGCTACACCTTC.

The V and J genes are TRBV27 and TRBJ1-5, with 7 nucleotides matching TRBD1. Germline V gene sequence: CDR1 MNHEY, CDR2 SMNVEV (reference sequence). Trimming cost V 0 bases and J 1 base; bases outside gene matches: 3. This CDR3 is built from 16 residues. CDR3 sequence (DNA): TGTGCCAGCAGTTTATCGTACAGGGGAAGCAATCAGCCCCAGCATTTT. Protein: CASSLSYRGSNQPQHF.

The V gene is TRBV11-3, the J gene TRBJ2-6, with 7 bases aligning to TRBD2. This CDR3 contains 20 residues. The ends lost 0 bases at V and 4 bases at J; junction bases unmatched: 15. Per germline, CDR1 SGHNT and CDR2 YENEEA. CDR3 sequence (DNA): TGTGCCAGCAGCTTAGACAATGGGAGGGGATACTCAAGAGGGGCCAACGTCCTGACTTTC. Encoded protein: CASSLDNGRGYSRGANVLTF.

The rearrangement uses TRBV6-2 or TRBV6-3 and TRBJ2-1, with 8 bases aligning to TRBD2. The germline gives CDR1 MNHEY, CDR2 SVGEGT. The CDR3 is 15 residues long. Germline trimming cut 6 bases from V and 0 bases from J; bases unmatched to any gene: 4. CDR3 sequence (DNA): TGTGCCAGCAGCCGCGGACTAGCCTCCTACAATGAGCAGTTCTTC. This translates into CASSRGLASYNEQFF.

The DNA of the CDR3 is TGTGCCAGTAGGGATTCCCACGGAGGCACTGAAGCTTTCTTT. Protein sequence: CASRDSHGGTEAFF. The gene calls are TRBV19 and TRBJ1-1; the D is unclear. Germline V CDR1 and CDR2: LNHDA, SQIVND (reference sequence). Trimming pared 6 bases from V and 4 bases from J, leaving 15 bases between. The CDR3 is 14 residues long.

This clone was counted only a few times. This chain joins TRBV5-4 and TRBJ2-3, with D maybe TRBD2 (6 bases). Germline V lookup: CDR1 SGHNT, CDR2 YYREEE (reference sequence). With 2 bases removed from V and 6 bases from J, the gap between germline ends came to 16 bases. The CDR3 covers 15 residues. CDR3 sequence (DNA): TGTGCCAGCAGCTTAAGCGGGTATACCACCGATACGCAGTATTTT. Protein: CASSLSGYTTDTQYF.

The chain couples TRBV11-3 to TRBJ2-1; maybe TRBD1 (5 bases). The CDR3 has 15 amino acids. CDR1 SGHNT and CDR2 YENEEA come from the germline V gene. The ends were cut back, 5 bases at V and 10 bases at J, with 21 bases in the middle. CDR3 in amino acids: CASSQASGRPLEQFF. Here the CDR3 DNA reads TGTGCCAGCAGCCAGGCCTCAGGGCGTCCGTTAGAGCAGTTCTTC.

The chain has TRBV10-3 and TRBJ1-2; perhaps TRBD1 as D (5 bases). V was cut by 7 bases and J by 6 bases, with 12 bases left in between. The CDR3 runs to 12 residues. Germline loops: CDR1 ENHRY, CDR2 SYGVKD. This CDR3 reads CAIKGGVHGYTF. The CDR3 DNA follows: TGTGCCATCAAGGGAGGGGTTCATGGCTACACCTTC.

The chain combines TRBV28 with TRBJ1-4; 7 positions agree with TRBD1. Germline V gene sequence: CDR1 MDHEN, CDR2 SYDVKM. V gave up 4 bases and J gave up 5 bases; unmatched junction bases: 10. The CDR3 is 16 residues long. The CDR3 sequence: CASSYTPGTENEKLFF. DNA of the CDR3: TGTGCCAGCAGTTATACCCCGGGGACAGAGAATGAAAAACTGTTTTTT.

The chain employs TRBV6-2 or TRBV6-3 and TRBJ2-1; TRBD2 matches at 10 bases. CDR1 and CDR2 (germline): MNHEY, SVGEGT. CDR3 size: 16 residues. V was clipped by 2 bases and J by 1 base; unmatched bases: 2. The CDR3 bases are TGTGCCAGCAGTTACGCACTAGCGGGGTCCTACAATGAGCAGTTCTTC. Translated: CASSYALAGSYNEQFF.

The rearrangement joins TRBV19 to TRBJ1-2; unclear D gene. Trimming shortened V by 3 bases and J by 7 bases, and 12 bases separated the two germline ends. CDR3 size: 13 residues. Looked up from germline, CDR1 is LNHDA and CDR2 is SQIVND (reference sequence). CDR3 loop: CASSMTPGGGYTF. The CDR3, as DNA: TGTGCCAGTAGTATGACACCAGGAGGTGGCTACACCTTC.

The gene calls are TRBV18 and TRBJ2-2, with D hard to call. Looked up from germline, CDR1 is KGHSH and CDR2 is LQKENI. V was pared by 2 bases and J by 2 bases, with 9 bases between. The CDR3 extends over 15 amino acids. This CDR3 is CASSPTQVNTGELFF. The CDR3, as DNA: TGTGCCAGCTCACCAACACAAGTAAACACCGGGGAGCTGTTTTTT.

The J gene is TRBJ2-7, the V gene TRBV28; 10 nucleotides align to TRBD1. Germline V lookup: CDR1 MDHEN, CDR2 SYDVKM. The CDR3 runs to 14 residues. V lost 4 bases to trimming and J lost 5 bases; unmatched junction nucleotides: 5. The CDR3, as DNA: TGTGCCAGCAGTTCCGGGACAGGGGTCCACGAGCAGTACGTC. It is translated as CASSSGTGVHEQYV.

The chain combines TRBV7-9 with TRBJ2-3, with a weak D call TRBD1 (6 bases). The germline V gene has CDR1 SEHNR and CDR2 FQNEAQ (reference sequence). Trimming took 5 bases from V and 4 from J, leaving 16 bases between them. CDR3 size: 15 residues. In DNA, the CDR3 is TGTGCCAGCAGCATATCCAGGGGTGGGGCAGATACGCAGTATTTT. Its translation: CASSISRGGADTQYF.

The chain couples TRBV7-6 to TRBJ2-1, with 10 bases aligning to TRBD2. This CDR3 spans 18 amino acids. V lost 2 bases to trimming and J lost 4 bases; unmatched junction nucleotides: 11. CDR1 and CDR2 from the germline V gene are SGHVS and FNYEAQ. This CDR3 reads CASSLKTSGTPGYNEQFF. Written as DNA, the CDR3 is TGTGCCAGCAGCTTAAAAACTAGCGGGACCCCGGGGTACAATGAGCAGTTCTTC. The full variable domain, rest sourced from reference TRBV7-6 and TRBJ2-1, is GAGVSQSPRYKVTKRGQDVALRCDPISGHVSLYWYRQALGQGPEFLTYFNYEAQQDKSGLPNDRFSAERPEGSISTLTIQRTEQRDSAMYRCASSLKTSGTPGYNEQFFGPGTRLTVL.

This clone was observed once. V and J are TRBV18 and TRBJ2-1, with TRBD2 identical over 7 bases. V lost 3 bases, J lost 7 bases, and 12 bases stayed unmatched. This CDR3 contains 16 residues. Germline loops: CDR1 KGHSH, CDR2 LQKENI. CDR3 DNA sequence: TGTGCCAGCTCACCGAATAGCGGGCCAGTCCGGAATGAGCAGTTCTTC. Translating it yields CASSPNSGPVRNEQFF.

The rearrangement links TRBV19 to TRBJ2-1; the match to TRBD2 covers 11 bases. This CDR3 has 15 amino acids. Germline CDR1 LNHDA, CDR2 SQIVND (reference sequence). Trimming cost V 10 bases and J 6 bases; bases outside gene matches: 11. In nucleotides, the CDR3 is TGTGCCACCTGCTCCGGACTAGCGGGTCCCAATGAGCAGTTCTTC. As protein: CATCSGLAGPNEQFF.

The V and J genes are TRBV5-8 and TRBJ2-3, with D tentatively TRBD1 (6 bases). In germline, CDR1 is SGHTS, CDR2 YDEGEE. The CDR3 spans 16 residues. V was shortened by 7 bases and J by 2 bases, with 20 bases between the two germline ends. CDR3 DNA sequence: TGTGCCAGCCCCACTGGTTACAGGGAGATCACAGATACGCAGTATTTT. It codes for CASPTGYREITDTQYF.

The V and J genes are TRBV18 and TRBJ2-2; 7 bases are shared with TRBD1. The CDR3 is 16 residues long. From germline, CDR1 is KGHSH and CDR2 LQKENI. The V gene end was trimmed by 0 bases and the J gene end by 7 bases; junction bases not matched to a gene: 8. The CDR3 region is CASSPPSNRGVGELFF. The CDR3, as DNA: TGTGCCAGCTCACCACCCTCCAACAGGGGAGTCGGGGAGCTGTTTTTT. The variable domain in full, with the rest retrieved from reference TRBV18 and TRBJ2-2, is NAGVMQNPRHLVRRRGQEARLRCSPMKGHSHVYWYRQLPEEGLKFMVYLQKENIIDESGMPKERFSAEFPKEGPSILRIQQVVRGDSAAYFCASSPPSNRGVGELFFGEGSRLTVL.